This TCR beta chain was recorded in a study of metastatic and nonmetastatic thyroid tumors. Study processing details: For papillary thyroid cancer, a distant-metastasis classifier was constructed from CDR3 differences observed across clinicopathological groups. Using MiXCR, TCRdb reanalyzed the PCR reads. The V and J calls here are based on TCRdb, not the publication. This table has around 70,000 clones, 18% appearing once. In germline, CDR1 is MNHEY, CDR2 SMNVEV (reference sequence). CDR3 length: 16 amino acids. Trimming took 5 bases from V and 5 from J; bases not matched to a gene: 10. Each patient came to thyroid surgery without any prior treatment (of any kind). Only a few counts were recorded for this clone.

The receptor's source is a female donor with papillary thyroid cancer or a benign thyroid nodule (not recorded which). Some clones in this sample may be carry-over from other donors' samples. Sequences were obtained from blood. The chain carries TRBV27 and TRBJ1-1, with 11 bases identical to TRBD1. The chain's CDR3 is CASSPRDRGLMTEAFF. The CDR3 DNA sequence: TGTGCCAGCAGTCCCCGGGACAGGGGGTTGATGACTGAAGCTTTCTTT.